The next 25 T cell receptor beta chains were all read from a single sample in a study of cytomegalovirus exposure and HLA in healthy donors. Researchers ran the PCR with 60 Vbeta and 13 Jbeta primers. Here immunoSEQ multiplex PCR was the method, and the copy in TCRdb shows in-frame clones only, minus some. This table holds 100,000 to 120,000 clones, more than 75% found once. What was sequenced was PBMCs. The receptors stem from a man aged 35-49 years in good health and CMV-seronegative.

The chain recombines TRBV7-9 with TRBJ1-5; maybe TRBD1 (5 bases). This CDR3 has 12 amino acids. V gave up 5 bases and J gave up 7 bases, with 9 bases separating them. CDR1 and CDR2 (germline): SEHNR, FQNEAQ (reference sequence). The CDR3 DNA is TGTGCCAGCAGCGGGGGGAAGCAGCCCCAGCATTTT. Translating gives CASSGGKQPQHF.

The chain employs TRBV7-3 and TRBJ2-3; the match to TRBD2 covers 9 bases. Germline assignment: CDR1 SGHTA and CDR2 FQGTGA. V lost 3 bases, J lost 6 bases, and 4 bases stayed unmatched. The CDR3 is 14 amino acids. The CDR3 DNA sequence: TGTGCCAGCAGCTTTGCGGGGGGGCGTGATACGCAGTATTTT. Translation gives CASSFAGGRDTQYF.

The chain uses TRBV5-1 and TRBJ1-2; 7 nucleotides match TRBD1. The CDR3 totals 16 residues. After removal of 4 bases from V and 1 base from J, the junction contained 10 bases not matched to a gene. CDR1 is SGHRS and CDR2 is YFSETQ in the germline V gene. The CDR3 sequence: CASSGGQRNFNYGYTF. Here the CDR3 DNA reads TGCGCCAGCAGCGGGGGACAGAGGAACTTTAACTATGGCTACACCTTC.

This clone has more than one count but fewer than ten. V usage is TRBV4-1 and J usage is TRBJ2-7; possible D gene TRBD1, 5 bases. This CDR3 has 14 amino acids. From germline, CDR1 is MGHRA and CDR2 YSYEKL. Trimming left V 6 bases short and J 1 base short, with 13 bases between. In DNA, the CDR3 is TGCGCCAGCAGAAGACAGTCTGATTCCTACGAGCAGTACTTC. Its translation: CASRRQSDSYEQYF.

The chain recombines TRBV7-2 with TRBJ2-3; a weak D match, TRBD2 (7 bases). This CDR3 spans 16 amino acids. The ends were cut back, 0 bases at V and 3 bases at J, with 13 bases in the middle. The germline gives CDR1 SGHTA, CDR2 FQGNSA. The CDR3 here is CASSLAGGHRTDTQYF. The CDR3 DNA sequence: TGTGCCAGCAGCTTAGCGGGGGGGCATAGGACAGATACGCAGTATTTT.

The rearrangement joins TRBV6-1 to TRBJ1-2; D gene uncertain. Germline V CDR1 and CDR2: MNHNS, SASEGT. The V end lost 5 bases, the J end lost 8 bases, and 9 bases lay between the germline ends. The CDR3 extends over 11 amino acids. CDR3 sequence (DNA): TGTGCCAGCAGTCGTACGGTGGGCTACACCTTC. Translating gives CASSRTVGYTF.

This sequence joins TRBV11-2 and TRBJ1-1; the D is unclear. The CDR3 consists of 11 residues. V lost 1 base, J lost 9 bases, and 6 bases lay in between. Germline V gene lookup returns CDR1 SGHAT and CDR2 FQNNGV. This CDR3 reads CASSLGPQAFF. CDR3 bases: TGTGCCAGCAGCTTAGGTCCTCAAGCTTTCTTT.

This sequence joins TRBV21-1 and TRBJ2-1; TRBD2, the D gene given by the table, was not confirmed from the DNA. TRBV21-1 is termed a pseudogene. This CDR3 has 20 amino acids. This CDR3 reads CASSKAEGLAGGPSYNEQFF. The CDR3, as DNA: TGTGCCAGCAGCAAAGCGGAGGGTTTAGCGGGGGGTCCTTCCTACAATGAGCAGTTCTTC.

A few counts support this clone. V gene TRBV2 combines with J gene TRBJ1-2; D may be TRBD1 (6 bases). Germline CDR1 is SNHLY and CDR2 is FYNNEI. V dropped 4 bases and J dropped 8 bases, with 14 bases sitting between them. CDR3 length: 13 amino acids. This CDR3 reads CASSGLRGQGYTF. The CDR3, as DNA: TGTGCCAGCAGTGGGCTCAGGGGCCAGGGCTACACCTTC.

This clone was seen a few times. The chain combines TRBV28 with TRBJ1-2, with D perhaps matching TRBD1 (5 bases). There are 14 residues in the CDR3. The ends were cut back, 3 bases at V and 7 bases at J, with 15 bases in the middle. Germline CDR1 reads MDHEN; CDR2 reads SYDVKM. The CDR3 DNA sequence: TGTGCCAGCAGTTTGGGGCAAAATCCTAGTGGCTACACCTTC. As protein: CASSLGQNPSGYTF.

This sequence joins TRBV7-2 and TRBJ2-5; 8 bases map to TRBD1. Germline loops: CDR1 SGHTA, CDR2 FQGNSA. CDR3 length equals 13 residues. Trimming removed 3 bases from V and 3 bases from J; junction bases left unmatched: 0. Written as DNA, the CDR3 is TGTGCCAGCAGCTTGGACAGGGAAGAGACCCAGTACTTC. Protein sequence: CASSLDREETQYF.

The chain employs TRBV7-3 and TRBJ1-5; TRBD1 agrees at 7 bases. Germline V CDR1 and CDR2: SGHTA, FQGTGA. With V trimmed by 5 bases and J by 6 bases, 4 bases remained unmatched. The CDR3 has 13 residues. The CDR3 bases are TGTGCCAGCAGCCAGTCAGGGGGTCAGCCCCAGCATTTT. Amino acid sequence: CASSQSGGQPQHF.

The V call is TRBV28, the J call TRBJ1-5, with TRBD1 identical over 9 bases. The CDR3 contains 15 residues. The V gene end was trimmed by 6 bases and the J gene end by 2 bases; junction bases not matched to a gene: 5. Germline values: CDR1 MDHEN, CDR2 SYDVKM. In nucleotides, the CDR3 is TGTGCCAGCAGCGGACAGGGGTTGGGCAATCAGCCCCAGCATTTT. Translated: CASSGQGLGNQPQHF.

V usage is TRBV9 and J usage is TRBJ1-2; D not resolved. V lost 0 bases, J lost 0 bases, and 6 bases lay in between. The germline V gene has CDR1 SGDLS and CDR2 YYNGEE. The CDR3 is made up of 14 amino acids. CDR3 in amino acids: CASSVDSTNYGYTF. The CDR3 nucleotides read TGTGCCAGCAGCGTAGATTCCACTAACTATGGCTACACCTTC.

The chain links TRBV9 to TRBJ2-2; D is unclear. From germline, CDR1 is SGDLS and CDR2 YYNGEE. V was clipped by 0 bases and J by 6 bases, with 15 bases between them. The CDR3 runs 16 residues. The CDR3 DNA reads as TGTGCCAGCAGCGTAGAGCAGGCAGGAAAGGCCGGGGAGCTGTTTTTT. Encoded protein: CASSVEQAGKAGELFF.

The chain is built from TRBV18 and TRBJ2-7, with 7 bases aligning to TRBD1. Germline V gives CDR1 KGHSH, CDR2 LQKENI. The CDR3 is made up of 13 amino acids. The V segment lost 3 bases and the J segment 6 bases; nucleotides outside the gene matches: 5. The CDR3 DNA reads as TGTGCCAGCTCACCCGACAGGGTCGGCGAGCAGTACTTC. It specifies CASSPDRVGEQYF.

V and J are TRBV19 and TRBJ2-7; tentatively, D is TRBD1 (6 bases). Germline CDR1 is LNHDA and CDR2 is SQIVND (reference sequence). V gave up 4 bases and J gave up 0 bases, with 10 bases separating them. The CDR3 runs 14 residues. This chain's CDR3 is CASSTRDTSYEQYF. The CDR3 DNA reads TGTGCCAGTAGTACCCGGGACACCTCCTACGAGCAGTACTTC.

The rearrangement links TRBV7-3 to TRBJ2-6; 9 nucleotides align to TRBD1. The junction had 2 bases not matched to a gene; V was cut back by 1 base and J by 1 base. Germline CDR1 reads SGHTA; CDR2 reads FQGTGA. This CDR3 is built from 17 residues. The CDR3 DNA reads TGTGCCAGCAGCTTAATGGGACAGGGATCTGGGGCCAACGTCCTGACTTTC. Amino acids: CASSLMGQGSGANVLTF.

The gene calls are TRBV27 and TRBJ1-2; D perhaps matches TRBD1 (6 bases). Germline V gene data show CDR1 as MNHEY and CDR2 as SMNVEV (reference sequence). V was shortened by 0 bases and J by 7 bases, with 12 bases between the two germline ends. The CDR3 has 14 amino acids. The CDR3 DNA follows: TGTGCCAGCAGTTTATCGGGGGCAGCTGTTGGCTACACCTTC. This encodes CASSLSGAAVGYTF.

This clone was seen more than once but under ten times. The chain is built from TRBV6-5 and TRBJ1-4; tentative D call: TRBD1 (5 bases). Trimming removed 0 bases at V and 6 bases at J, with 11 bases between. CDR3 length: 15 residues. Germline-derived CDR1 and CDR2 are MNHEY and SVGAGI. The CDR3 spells CASSYSHGTHEKLFF. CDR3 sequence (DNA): TGTGCCAGCAGTTACTCCCACGGGACTCATGAAAAACTGTTTTTT.

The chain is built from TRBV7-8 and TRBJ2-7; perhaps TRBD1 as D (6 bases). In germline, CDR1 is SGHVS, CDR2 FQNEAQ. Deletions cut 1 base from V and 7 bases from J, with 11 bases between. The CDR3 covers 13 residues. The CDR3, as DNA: TGTGCCAGCAGCTTAGGGCTTAGGGGGGAGCAGTACTTC. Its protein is CASSLGLRGEQYF.

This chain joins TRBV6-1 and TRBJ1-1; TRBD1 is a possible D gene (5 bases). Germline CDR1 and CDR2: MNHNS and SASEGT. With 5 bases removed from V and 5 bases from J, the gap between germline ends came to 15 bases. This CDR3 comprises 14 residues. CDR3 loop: CASSLWGDKTEAFF. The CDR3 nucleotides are TGTGCCAGCAGTCTTTGGGGGGATAAGACTGAAGCTTTCTTT.

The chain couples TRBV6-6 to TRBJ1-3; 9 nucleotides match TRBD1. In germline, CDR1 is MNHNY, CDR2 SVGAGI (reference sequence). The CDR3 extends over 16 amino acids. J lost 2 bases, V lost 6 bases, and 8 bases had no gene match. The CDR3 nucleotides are TGTGCCAGCAGCCCCGGACAGGGGAAAACTGGAAACACCATATATTTT. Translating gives CASSPGQGKTGNTIYF.

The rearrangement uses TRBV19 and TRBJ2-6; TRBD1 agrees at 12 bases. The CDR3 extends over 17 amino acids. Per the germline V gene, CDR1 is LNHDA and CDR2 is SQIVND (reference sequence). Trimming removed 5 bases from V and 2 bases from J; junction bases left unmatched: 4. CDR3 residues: CASSPGTGGAGANVLTF. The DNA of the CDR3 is TGTGCCAGTAGTCCCGGGACAGGGGGCGCTGGGGCCAACGTCCTGACTTTC.

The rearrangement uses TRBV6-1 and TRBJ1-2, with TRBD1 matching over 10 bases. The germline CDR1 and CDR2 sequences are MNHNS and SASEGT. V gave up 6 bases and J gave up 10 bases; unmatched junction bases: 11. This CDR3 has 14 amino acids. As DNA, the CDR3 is TGTGCCAGCAGGGGGACAGGGGCTGGAACAAACTACACCTTC. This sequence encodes CASRGTGAGTNYTF.